The entry below gives a single T cell receptor (beta chain) sequence along with its context. V lost 4 bases to trimming and J lost 0 bases; unmatched junction nucleotides: 4. Germline V gene data show CDR1 as LGHDT and CDR2 as YNNKEL (reference sequence). This CDR3 comprises 17 residues. Sequencing used immunoSEQ multiplex PCR; TCRdb keeps in-frame clones, though not all of them. The sample has around 100,000 clones; approximately 90% are singletons. This specimen belongs to a study of blood T cell repertoires in COVID-19. Looking at the study overall: T cells, B-cell-depleted T cells, or PBMCs supplied cDNA or gDNA.

This receptor was obtained from a woman aged 80 or over in a cohort sampled during active COVID-19. The sample was peripheral blood. The rearrangement links TRBV3-1 (or the pseudogene TRBV3-2) to TRBJ2-3; 13 bases line up with TRBD2. CDR3 nucleotide sequence: TGTGCCAGCAGCCGGGGACTAGCGGGAACTAGCACAGATACGCAGTATTTT. It encodes CASSRGLAGTSTDTQYF.